The rows below give T cell receptor beta chains drawn from one sample of a study of blood T cell repertoires in COVID-19. Clones were read by immunoSEQ multiplex PCR, and TCRdb kept only the in-frame ones, dropping some. The sample has 71,000 or so clones, around 87% seen once. Sequencing used peripheral blood. The origin of the receptors is a man aged 45-65 years with active COVID-19. CDR3s leave out the opening cysteine and the closing phenylalanine or tryptophan. Each record gives: D gene, clone size, V gene, CDR3 protein. A D gene is named only where the DNA matches it firmly. The listing skips clone size in some rows; elsewhere it reads once, few, many or a size class.

>TRBD1|-|TRBV27
ASSSTGTGMAGANVLT
>TRBD1|-|TRBV19
ASSIEAPGQGTTNEKLF
>-|-|TRBV4-3
ASSVSSLQLSYEQY
>TRBD2|-|TRBV5-6
ASSAVGTSNEQF
>-|few|TRBV3-1/TRBV3-2
ASSQYGGTSHYGYT
>-|-|TRBV19
ASWTQSSGANVLT
>TRBD1|-|TRBV28
ASSLPGTGGYTGELF
>TRBD1|-|TRBV28
ASSLAGTGDEKLF
>-|once|TRBV12-1
ASSSKRGRETQY
>TRBD2|-|TRBV28
ASSLAGLTGELF
>-|-|TRBV19
ASRNVPALSTDTQY
>TRBD2|-|TRBV4-1
ASSLTSGGPYNEQF
>-|-|TRBV28
ASSSGFIGYIQY
>-|once|TRBV3-1/TRBV3-2
ASSQYWGETEAF
>-|few|TRBV30
AWTLEAGQYTDTQY
>TRBD2|-|TRBV27
ASGLAGGEQF
>TRBD1|-|TRBV6-5
ASRQTGANEKLF
>-|-|TRBV7-2
ASSRGGGVAYNEQF
>-|once|TRBV19
ASSQGSATDTQY
>TRBD1|few|TRBV5-6
ASSSRQGITAPLH
>-|-|TRBV28
ASTLTGEGTEAF
>-|few|TRBV5-6
ASSLAGAINEQF
>TRBD2|-|TRBV2
ASRSGGVYNEQF
>-|-|TRBV7-3
ASSLHSSVRTDTQY
>-|-|TRBV12-5
ASGLVTRGVTLMNTEAF
>-|-|TRBV24-1
ATSGRGRRGEDSYNEQF
>-|-|TRBV30
AWSLQGNYGYT
>-|-|TRBV18
ASSPETANSPLH
>-|once|TRBV5-1
ASSSRPGETQY
>-|-|TRBV4-3
ASSQDSVGRAYGYT
>-|-|TRBV30
AWSGNTGVEAF
>TRBD1|-|TRBV28
ASSLGLQGSYGYT
>-|few|TRBV21-1
ASSTRTGVSYEQY
>-|-|TRBV11-2
ASTRSRGRTDTQY
>TRBD1|-|TRBV4-1
ASSQSGQVVSEKLF
>-|-|TRBV27
ASSTQPTGNQPQH
>-|-|TRBV6-4
ASTPLPAGTEAF
>TRBD2|-|TRBV28
ASSDPSGSSTDTQY
>TRBD2|-|TRBV5-1
ASSSGWSSGGETQY
>-|-|TRBV6-6
ASLTGNYGYT
>TRBD1|-|TRBV7-2
ASSLGGGTENTEAF
>-|-|TRBV9
ASSVEARGRANTGELF
>-|-|TRBV13
ASSSFTEAF
>-|-|TRBV13
ASHANTGLYGYT
>TRBD1|-|TRBV7-8
ASTTPRDRVHEQY
>TRBD2|-|TRBV3-1/TRBV3-2
ASSQVWSGSSYEQY
>-|-|TRBV6-4
ASSEVGVQSPLH
>TRBD1|-|TRBV7-2
ASSLNPGQNEKLF
>TRBD2|-|TRBV9
ASSGGTIYQETQY
>TRBD2|few|TRBV9
ASSRTSGGAGETQY
>-|-|TRBV28
ASSSRTSSYEQY
>TRBD2|-|TRBV7-2
ASRGTSGRNTGELF
>-|-|TRBV11-1
ASSFLLQETQY